This entry is about one TCR beta chain. Its antigen is currently unknown. The germline V gene has CDR1 SGHTA and CDR2 FQGNSA. The CDR3 is 13 residues long. The V and J ends lost 4 bases and 9 bases respectively, with 10 bases between them. This sample stems from a study of T cell responses to AZD1222 COVID-19 vaccine. Data came from immunoSEQ multiplex PCR; TCRdb stores just in-frame clones and leaves some out. The sample contains about 92,000 clones, 86% of which appear only once. General study points: It was only a handful of AZD1222 recipients who were seropositive at baseline.

The genes are TRBV7-2 and TRBJ1-6, with D unresolved. This TCR derives from an adult in good health. This specimen consisted of peripheral blood, obtained on day 0 of AZD1222 vaccination. The CDR3 DNA is TGTGCCAGCAGCTCGCGGACCCTTTCACCCCTCCACTTT. Translated, it gives CASSSRTLSPLHF.